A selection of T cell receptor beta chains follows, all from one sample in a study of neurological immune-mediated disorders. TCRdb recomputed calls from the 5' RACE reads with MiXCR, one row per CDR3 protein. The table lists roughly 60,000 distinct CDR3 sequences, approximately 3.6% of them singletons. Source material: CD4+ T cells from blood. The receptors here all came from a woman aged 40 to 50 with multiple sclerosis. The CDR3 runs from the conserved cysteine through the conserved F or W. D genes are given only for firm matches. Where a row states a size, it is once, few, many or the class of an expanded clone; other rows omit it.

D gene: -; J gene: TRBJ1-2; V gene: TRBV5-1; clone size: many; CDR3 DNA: TGCGCCAGCAGCCCTGCCCCGGGCGGCTATGGCTACACCTTC; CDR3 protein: CASSPAPGGYGYTF
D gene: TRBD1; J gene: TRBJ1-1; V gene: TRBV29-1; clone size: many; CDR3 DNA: TGCAGCGTGGACTACAGGGGTAACACTGAAGCTTTCTTT; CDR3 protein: CSVDYRGNTEAFF
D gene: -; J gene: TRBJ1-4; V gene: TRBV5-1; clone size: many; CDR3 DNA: TGCGCCAGCAGCTTGAGGGGGTCGGGAGAAAAACTGTTTTTT; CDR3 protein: CASSLRGSGEKLFF
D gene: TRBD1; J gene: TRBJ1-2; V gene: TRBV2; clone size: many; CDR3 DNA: TGTGCCAGCAGGACAGGGGCGGCCGATGGCTACACCTTC; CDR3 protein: CASRTGAADGYTF
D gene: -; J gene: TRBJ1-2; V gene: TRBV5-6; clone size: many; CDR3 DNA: TGTGCCAGCAGTCGGGAAGCGGTTAACTATGGCTACACCTTC; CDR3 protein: CASSREAVNYGYTF
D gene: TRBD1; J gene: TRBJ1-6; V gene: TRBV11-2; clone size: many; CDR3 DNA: TGTGCCAGCAGCTTACCACCGACAGGGGTCTATAATTCACCCCTCCACTTT; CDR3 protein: CASSLPPTGVYNSPLHF
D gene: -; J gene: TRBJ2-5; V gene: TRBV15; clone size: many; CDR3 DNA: TGTGCCACCAGGGAGGATGGAAGGGAGACCCAGTACTTC; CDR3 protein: CATREDGRETQYF
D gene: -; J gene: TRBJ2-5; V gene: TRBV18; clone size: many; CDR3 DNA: TGTGCCAGCTCACCGAATGAAGAGACCCAGTACTTC; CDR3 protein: CASSPNEETQYF
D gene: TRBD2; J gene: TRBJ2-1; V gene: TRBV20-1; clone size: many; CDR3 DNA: TGCAGTGCCCGGGATGTCTTGGCGGGGAGGGATGAGCAGTTCTTC; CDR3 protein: CSARDVLAGRDEQFF
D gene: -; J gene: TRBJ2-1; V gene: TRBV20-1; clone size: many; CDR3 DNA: TGCAGTGCCGTCGGCCTTAGGGATAGCGGCAATGAGCAGTTCTTC; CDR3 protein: CSAVGLRDSGNEQFF
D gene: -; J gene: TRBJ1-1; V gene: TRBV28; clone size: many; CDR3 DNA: TGTGCCAGCAGTGGACAACCACCCGCCGACACTGAAGCTTTCTTT; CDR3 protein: CASSGQPPADTEAFF
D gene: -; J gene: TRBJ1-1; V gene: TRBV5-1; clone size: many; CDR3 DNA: TGCGCCAGCAGTCCCCGGGACGGGTACACTGAAGCTTTCTTT; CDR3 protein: CASSPRDGYTEAFF
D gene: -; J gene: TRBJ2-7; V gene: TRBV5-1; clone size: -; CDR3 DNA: TGCGCCAGCAGCCCCGAAGCGGTATTCTCCTACGAGCAGTACTTC; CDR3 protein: CASSPEAVFSYEQYF
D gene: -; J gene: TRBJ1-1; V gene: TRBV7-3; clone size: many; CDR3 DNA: TGTGCCAGCAGCTTAACCGGGGGGAACACTGAAGCTTTCTTT; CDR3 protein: CASSLTGGNTEAFF
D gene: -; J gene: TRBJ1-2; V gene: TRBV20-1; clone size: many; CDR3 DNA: TGCAGTGCTAGAGGGGGAAGGAATGGCTACACCTTC; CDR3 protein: CSARGGRNGYTF
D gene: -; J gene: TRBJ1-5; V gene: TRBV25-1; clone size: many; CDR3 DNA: TGTGCCAGCAGTGACCCGGGACGGTTCAATCAGCCCCAGCATTTT; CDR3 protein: CASSDPGRFNQPQHF
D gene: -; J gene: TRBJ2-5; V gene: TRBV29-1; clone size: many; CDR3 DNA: TGCAGCGTTGAGGAGGGTTTAGAGACCCAGTACTTC; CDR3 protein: CSVEEGLETQYF
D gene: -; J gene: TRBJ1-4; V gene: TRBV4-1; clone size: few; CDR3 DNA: TGCGCCAGCAGCTTTAACTCGGTAGACGGGGAAAAACTGTTTTTT; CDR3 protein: CASSFNSVDGEKLFF
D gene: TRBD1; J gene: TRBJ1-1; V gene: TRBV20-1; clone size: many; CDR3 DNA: TGCAGTGCTGGACAGGGCGGGAACACTGAAGCTTTCTTT; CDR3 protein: CSAGQGGNTEAFF
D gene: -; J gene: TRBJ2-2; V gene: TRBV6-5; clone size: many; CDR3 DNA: TGTGCCAGCCGAATGGACAGTGCTGGGGCCGGGGAGCTGTTTTTT; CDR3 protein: CASRMDSAGAGELFF
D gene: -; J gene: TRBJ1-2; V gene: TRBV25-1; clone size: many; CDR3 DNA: TGTGCCAGCAGTGAAGGGGGGTTCGGACTCAATACGAGTGGCTACACCTTC; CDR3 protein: CASSEGGFGLNTSGYTF
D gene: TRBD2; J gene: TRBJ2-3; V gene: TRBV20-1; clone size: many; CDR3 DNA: TGCAGTGCTAGGTCCAGCGGGGGGGCCGGGGCAGATACGCAGTATTTT; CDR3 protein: CSARSSGGAGADTQYF
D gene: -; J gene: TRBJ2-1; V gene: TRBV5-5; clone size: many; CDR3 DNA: TGTGCCAGCAGCTTGGCCTTGGGTAGCTCCTACAATGAGCAGTTCTTC; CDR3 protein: CASSLALGSSYNEQFF
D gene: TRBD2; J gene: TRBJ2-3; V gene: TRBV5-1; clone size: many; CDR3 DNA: TGCGCCAGCAGCCCTGGGAGCACTAGCGGGGGGGCCATAGATACGCAGTATTTT; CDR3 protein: CASSPGSTSGGAIDTQYF
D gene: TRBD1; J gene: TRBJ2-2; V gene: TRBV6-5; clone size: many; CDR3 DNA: TGTGCCAGCAGTTTACCGGGACAGGGAAACGGGGAGCTGTTTTTT; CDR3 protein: CASSLPGQGNGELFF
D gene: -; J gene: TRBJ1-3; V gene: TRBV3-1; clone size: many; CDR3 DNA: TGTGCCAGCAGCCTTAAAACGGGATATTTCTCTGGAAACACCATATATTTT; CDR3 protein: CASSLKTGYFSGNTIYF
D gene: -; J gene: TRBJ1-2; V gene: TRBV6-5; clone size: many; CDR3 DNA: TGTGCCAGCAGAAGAGGGGGTATCGACTATGGCTACACCTTC; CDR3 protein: CASRRGGIDYGYTF
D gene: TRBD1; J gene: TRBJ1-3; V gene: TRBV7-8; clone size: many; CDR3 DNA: TGTGCCAGCAGACGCAACCGGGACAGGACTTCTGGAAACACCATATATTTT; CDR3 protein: CASRRNRDRTSGNTIYF
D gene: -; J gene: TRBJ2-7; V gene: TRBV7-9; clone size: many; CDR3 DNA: TGTGCCAGCAGCCAAACTTGGGAGCAGTACTTC; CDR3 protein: CASSQTWEQYF
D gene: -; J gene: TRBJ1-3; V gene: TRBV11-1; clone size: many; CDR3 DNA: TGTGCCAGCAGCCGGCCATACTCTGGAAACACCATATATTTT; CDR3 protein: CASSRPYSGNTIYF
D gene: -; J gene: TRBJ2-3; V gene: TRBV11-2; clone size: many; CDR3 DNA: TGTGCCAGCAGAACCTGGGAGGGGGTTACAGATACGCAGTATTTT; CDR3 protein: CASRTWEGVTDTQYF
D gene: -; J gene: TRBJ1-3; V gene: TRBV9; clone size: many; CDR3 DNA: TGTGCCAGCAGCGTAACCCGAAACAAGACCTCTGGAAACACCATATATTTT; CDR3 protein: CASSVTRNKTSGNTIYF